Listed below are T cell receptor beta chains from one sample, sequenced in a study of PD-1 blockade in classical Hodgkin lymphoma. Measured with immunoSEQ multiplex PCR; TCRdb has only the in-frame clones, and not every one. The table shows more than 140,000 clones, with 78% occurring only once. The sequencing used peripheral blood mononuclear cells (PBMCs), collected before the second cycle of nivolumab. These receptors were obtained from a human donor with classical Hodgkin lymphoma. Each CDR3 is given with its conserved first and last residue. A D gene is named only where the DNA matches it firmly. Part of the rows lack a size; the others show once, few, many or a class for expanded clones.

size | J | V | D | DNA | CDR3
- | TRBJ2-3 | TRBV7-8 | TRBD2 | TGTGCCAGCAGCACCCGGACTAGCGGGACTTTCACAGATACGCAGTATTTT | CASSTRTSGTFTDTQYF
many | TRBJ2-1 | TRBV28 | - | TGTGCCAGCAGGACAGCAACTAGCTCCTACAATGAGCAGTTCTTC | CASRTATSSYNEQFF
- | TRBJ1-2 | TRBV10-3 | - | TGTGCCATCAGTGGGAGGATAATGGACTATGGCTACACCTTC | CAISGRIMDYGYTF
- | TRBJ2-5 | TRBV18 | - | TGTGCCAGCTCACCACCAACGGGGCAAGAGACCCAGTACTTC | CASSPPTGQETQYF
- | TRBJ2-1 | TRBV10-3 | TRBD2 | TGTGCCATCAGGGGGACTAGCGGGAGGGCTACCTACAATGAGCAGTTCTTC | CAIRGTSGRATYNEQFF
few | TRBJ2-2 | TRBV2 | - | TGTGCCAGCAGTGAAGAGAAGGGTCGGGAGCTGTTTTTT | CASSEEKGRELFF
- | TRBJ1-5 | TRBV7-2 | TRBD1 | TGTGCCAGCAGACAGAGACAGGGGGCGGATCAGCCCCAGCATTTT | CASRQRQGADQPQHF
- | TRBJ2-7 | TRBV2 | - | TGTGCCAGCAACCGTCTTGAATATCACGAGCAGTACTTC | CASNRLEYHEQYF
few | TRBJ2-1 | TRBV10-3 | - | TGTGCCATCAGTGACAGCGCTGGCGCTAGTGAGCAGTTCTTC | CAISDSAGASEQFF
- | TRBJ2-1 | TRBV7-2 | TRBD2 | TGTGCCAGCAGCTCCCCCTTAGTTAGCGGGGGAAACAATGAGCAGTTCTTC | CASSSPLVSGGNNEQFF
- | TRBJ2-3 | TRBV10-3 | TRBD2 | TGTGCCATCAGTCTAGCGGGGGATGCAGATACGCAGTATTTT | CAISLAGDADTQYF
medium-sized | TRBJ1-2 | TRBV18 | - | TGTGCCAGCTCACCTTCACTCCCCTATGGCTACACCTTC | CASSPSLPYGYTF
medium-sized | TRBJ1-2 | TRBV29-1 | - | TGCAGCGTTCTTCAAACGTTTGTCTATGGCTACACCTTC | CSVLQTFVYGYTF
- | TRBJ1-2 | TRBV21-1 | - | TGTGCCAGCAGCAAAGTAGCGGGCCCCCTCCACCATGGCTACACCTTC | CASSKVAGPLHHGYTF
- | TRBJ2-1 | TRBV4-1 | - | TGCGCCAGCAGCCAAGATCCTCTAGGTGGGCTATCTGAGCAGTTCTTC | CASSQDPLGGLSEQFF
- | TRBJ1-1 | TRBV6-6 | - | TGTGCCAGCAGTTGGGGACGGCTGAACACTGAAGCTTTCTTT | CASSWGRLNTEAFF
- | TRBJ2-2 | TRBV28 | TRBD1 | TGTGCCAGCAGTTCACAGGGGCCTGGGATATCCGGGGAGCTGTTTTTT | CASSSQGPGISGELFF
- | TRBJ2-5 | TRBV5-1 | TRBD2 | TGCGCCAGCAGCTCGGGACTAGCGGGCGGGGAAGAGACCCAGTACTTC | CASSSGLAGGEETQYF
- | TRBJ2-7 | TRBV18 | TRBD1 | TGTGCCAGCTCACCGACAGGGACCCACGAGCAGTACTTC | CASSPTGTHEQYF
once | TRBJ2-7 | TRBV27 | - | TGTGCCAGCACCCCAAGGGGACTGGGCTCCTACGAGCAGTACTTC | CASTPRGLGSYEQYF
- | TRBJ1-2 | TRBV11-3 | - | TGTGCCAGCAGCGAAAGGGGGTACGGCTACACCTTC | CASSERGYGYTF
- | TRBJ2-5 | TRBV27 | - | TGTGCCAGCAGTTCCCTAGGAAGATCGGAGACCCAGTACTTC | CASSSLGRSETQYF
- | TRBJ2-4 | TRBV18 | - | TGTGCCAGCTCACCATACAGAGAAAACATTCAGTACTTC | CASSPYRENIQYF
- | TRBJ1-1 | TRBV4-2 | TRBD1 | TGTGCCAGCAGCCAAGGGACAGGGCCGAACACTGAAGCTTTCTTT | CASSQGTGPNTEAFF
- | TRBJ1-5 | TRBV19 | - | TGTGCCAGTAGTGGCCTGAATCAGCCCCAGCATTTT | CASSGLNQPQHF
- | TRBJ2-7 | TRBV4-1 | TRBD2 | TGCGCCAGCAGCCTGGTGGCTAGCGGGGGGGGGTTTGACTACGAGCAGTACTTC | CASSLVASGGGFDYEQYF
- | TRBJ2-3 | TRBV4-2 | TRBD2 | TGTGCCAGCAGCCAAGATCATAGTAGCGGGGAAACAGATACGCAGTATTTT | CASSQDHSSGETDTQYF
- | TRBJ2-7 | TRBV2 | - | TGTGCCAGCAGAGAGGGCCTGGTCTACGAGCAGTACTTC | CASREGLVYEQYF